This T cell receptor beta chain was sequenced in a study of cytomegalovirus exposure and HLA in healthy donors. Germline CDR1 reads MNHEY; CDR2 reads SMNVEV (reference sequence). Trimming removed 3 bases from V and 1 base from J; junction bases left unmatched: 4. The CDR3 runs 17 residues. A multiplex PCR was run with 60 Vbeta primers and 13 Jbeta primers. The table came from immunoSEQ multiplex PCR; TCRdb's copy has only in-frame clones and leaves some out. The sample holds hundreds of thousands of clones; over 85% are singletons and the top ten take roughly 2.3%. The V gene is TRBV27, the J gene TRBJ2-4; the match to TRBD2 covers 12 bases. Source material: PBMCs. The TCR originated in a woman aged 18-29 years in good health and CMV-seronegative. The CDR3 region is CASSFSSGGAAKNIQYF. The CDR3 DNA reads as TGTGCCAGCAGTTTCTCTAGCGGGGGGGCCGCCAAAAACATTCAGTACTTC.